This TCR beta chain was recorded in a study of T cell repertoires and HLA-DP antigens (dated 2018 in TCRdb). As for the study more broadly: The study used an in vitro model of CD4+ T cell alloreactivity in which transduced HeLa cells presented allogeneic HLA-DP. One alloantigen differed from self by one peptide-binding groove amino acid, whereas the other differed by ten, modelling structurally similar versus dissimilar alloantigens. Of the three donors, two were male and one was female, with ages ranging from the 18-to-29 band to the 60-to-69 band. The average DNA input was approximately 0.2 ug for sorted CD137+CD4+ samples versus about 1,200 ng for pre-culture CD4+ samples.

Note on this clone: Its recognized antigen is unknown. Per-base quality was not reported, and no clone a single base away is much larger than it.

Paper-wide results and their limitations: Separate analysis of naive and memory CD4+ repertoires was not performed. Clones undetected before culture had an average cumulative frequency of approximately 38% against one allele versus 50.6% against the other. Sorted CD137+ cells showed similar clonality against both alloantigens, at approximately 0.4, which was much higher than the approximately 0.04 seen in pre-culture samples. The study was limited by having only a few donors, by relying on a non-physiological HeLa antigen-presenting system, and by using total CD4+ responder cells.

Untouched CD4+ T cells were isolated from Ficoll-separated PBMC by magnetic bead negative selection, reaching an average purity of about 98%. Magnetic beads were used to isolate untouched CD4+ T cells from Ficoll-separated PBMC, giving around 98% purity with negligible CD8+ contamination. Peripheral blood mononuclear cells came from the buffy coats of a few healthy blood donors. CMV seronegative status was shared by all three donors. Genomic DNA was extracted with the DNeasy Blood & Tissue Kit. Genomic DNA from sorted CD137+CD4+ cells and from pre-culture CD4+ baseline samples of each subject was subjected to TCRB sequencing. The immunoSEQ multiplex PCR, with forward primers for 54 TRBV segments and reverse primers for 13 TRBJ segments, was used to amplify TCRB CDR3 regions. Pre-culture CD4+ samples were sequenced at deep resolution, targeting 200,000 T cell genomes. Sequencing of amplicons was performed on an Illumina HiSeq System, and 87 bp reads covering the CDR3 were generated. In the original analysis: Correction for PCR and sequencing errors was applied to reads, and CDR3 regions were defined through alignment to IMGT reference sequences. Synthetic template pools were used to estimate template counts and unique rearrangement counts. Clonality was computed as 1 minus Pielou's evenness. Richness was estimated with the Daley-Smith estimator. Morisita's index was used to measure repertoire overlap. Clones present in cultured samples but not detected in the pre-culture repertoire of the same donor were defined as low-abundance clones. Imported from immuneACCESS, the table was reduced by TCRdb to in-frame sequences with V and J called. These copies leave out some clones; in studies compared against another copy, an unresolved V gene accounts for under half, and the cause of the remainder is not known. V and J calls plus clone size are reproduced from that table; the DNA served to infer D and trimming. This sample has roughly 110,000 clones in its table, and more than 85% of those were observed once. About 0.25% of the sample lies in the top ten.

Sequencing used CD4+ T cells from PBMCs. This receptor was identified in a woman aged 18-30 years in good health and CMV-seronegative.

At the DNA level, the sequence is TGTGCCAGCAGCCAAGTGACGGGGGAGGCAGATACGCAGTATTTT. The encoded protein is CASSQVTGEADTQYF. Recombination joined TRBV11-2 with TRBJ2-3; TRBD2 is perhaps the D gene, given 6 matching bases. Cut back by 5 bases and 4 bases, the V and J ends lie 16 bases apart. The CDR3 measures 15 amino acids from cysteine to phenylalanine. This entry keeps only the CDR3 DNA: 45 bases, framed from base 1. In the germline V gene, CDR1 corresponds to SGHAT and CDR2 to FQNNGV.